Each of the 13 T cell receptor beta chains below was sequenced from the same sample in a study of CXCR3-negative and CXCR3-positive naive CD8 T cells. The TRB libraries of cDNA were built by UMI-labeled 5' RACE. From its re-call of the 5' RACE reads, TCRdb lists each CDR3 protein once, without DNA. The record lists more than 50,000 distinct CDR3 sequences, of which the ten most abundant hold 0.35% to 0.5%. The sequenced sample was naive CXCR3- CD8+ T cells from blood. The subset is: CD45RO-CCR7+CD27+CD95- naive CD8+ T cells lacking CXCR3 (TNR3-). The receptors were sampled from a human donor in good health. Some clones in this sample may be carry-over from other donors' samples.

V gene TRBV12-3 or TRBV12-4 combines with J gene TRBJ1-2. CDR3 length: 17 amino acids. This CDR3 is CASSSTPLSGPIYGYTF.

The V call is TRBV29-1, the J call TRBJ2-7. Germline V gives CDR1 SQVTM, CDR2 ANQGSEA. CDR3 length: 11 amino acids. CDR3 protein: CSVEDSYEQYF.

This chain joins TRBV12-5 and TRBJ2-7; absent DNA, TCRdb's TRBD1 call cannot be checked. Germline CDR1 reads LGHNT; CDR2 reads FRNRAP. The CDR3 is 15 amino acids. The chain's CDR3 is CASGLEANRGHEQYF.

The J gene is TRBJ2-7, the V gene TRBV5-1; TCRdb returns TRBD2, unconfirmable since there is no DNA. The V gene's germline CDR1 is SGHRS and CDR2 YFSETQ. This CDR3 region has 15 residues. The CDR3 reads CASSLERTPSYEQYF.

V is TRBV21-1 and J is TRBJ2-1; the TCRdb D gene call, TRBD1, has no DNA to confirm it. TRBV21-1 represents a pseudogene. The CDR3 spans 16 residues. The CDR3 loop reads CASSKAGDRVDNEQFF.

The chain carries TRBV2 and TRBJ2-3; TCRdb's D call of TRBD2 is untestable without DNA. This CDR3 is built from 14 residues. Germline-derived CDR1 and CDR2 are SNHLY and FYNNEI. The CDR3 loop is CANDSGRVTDTQYF.

The rearrangement uses TRBV5-6 and TRBJ1-1; TCRdb's D gene call, TRBD1, goes unchecked for lack of DNA. This CDR3 has 15 residues. Germline values: CDR1 SGHDT, CDR2 YYEEEE. The CDR3 loop is CASSSRGIGRTEAFF.

The chain is built from TRBV4-3 and TRBJ2-3; TCRdb outputs TRBD2, but without DNA this stays unchecked. The germline CDR1 and CDR2 sequences are LGHNA and YSLEER. The CDR3 consists of 15 residues. The CDR3 is CASSHSGGAADTQYF.

V is TRBV7-9 and J is TRBJ1-2. The CDR3 contains 12 residues. CDR1 SEHNR and CDR2 FQNEAQ come from the germline V gene (reference sequence). CDR3: CASSSLDYGYTF.

The V call is TRBV28, the J call TRBJ2-7; the D gene TCRdb calls, TRBD1, cannot be checked with no DNA. Germline V lookup: CDR1 MDHEN, CDR2 SYDVKM. This CDR3 is 12 amino acids long. The CDR3: CASSYDRGWQYF.

The chain recombines TRBV19 with TRBJ2-3; TCRdb names TRBD1, which stays unverified in the absence of DNA. CDR1 and CDR2 (germline): LNHDA, SQIVND (reference sequence). The CDR3 loop spans 13 amino acids. The CDR3 is CATGQGFTDTQYF.

This CDR3 reads CASSQGVAASSYNEQFF. The chain uses TRBV4-3 and TRBJ2-1; there is no DNA to check the TCRdb D call of TRBD2. Germline V gene lookup returns CDR1 LGHNA and CDR2 YSLEER. This CDR3 spans 17 amino acids.

The rearrangement joins TRBV12-3 or TRBV12-4 to TRBJ2-3; the TCRdb call, TRBD2, lacks DNA for checking. This CDR3 region has 19 residues. The chain's CDR3 is CASSSPGVAESSSTDTQYF.